The 2 T cell receptor beta chains listed next were all sequenced from one sample in a study of preoperative IRX-2 immunotherapy in early breast cancer. The assay was immunoSEQ multiplex PCR, and TCRdb's table has in-frame clones only and misses some. The sample holds 34,000 or so clones, over 80% seen once. Treatment given: preoperative locoregional IRX-2 cytokine immunotherapy. Sample: lymph node tissue, taken from a patient treated with IRX-2 immunotherapy. The receptors originated from a human donor with breast cancer.

The gene calls are TRBV6-8 and TRBJ2-3, with 12 bases matching TRBD2. This CDR3 is built from 18 residues. Trimming at V came to 0 bases and at J to 2 bases, leaving 6 bases not matched to a gene. Germline V gene data show CDR1 as MNHGY and CDR2 as SAAAGT. As DNA, the CDR3 is TGTGCCAGCAGTTACTCGGGGACTAGCGGGCGCATCACAGATACGCAGTATTTT. This encodes CASSYSGTSGRITDTQYF.

This chain joins TRBV28 and TRBJ2-2; maybe TRBD2 (5 bases). Per the germline V gene, CDR1 is MDHEN and CDR2 is SYDVKM. V was cut by 2 bases and J by 4 bases, with 20 bases left in between. The CDR3 contains 18 residues. This chain's CDR3 is CASSLGYEGKWGTGELFF. The CDR3 coding sequence is TGTGCCAGCAGTTTAGGATATGAGGGCAAGTGGGGCACCGGGGAGCTGTTTTTT.